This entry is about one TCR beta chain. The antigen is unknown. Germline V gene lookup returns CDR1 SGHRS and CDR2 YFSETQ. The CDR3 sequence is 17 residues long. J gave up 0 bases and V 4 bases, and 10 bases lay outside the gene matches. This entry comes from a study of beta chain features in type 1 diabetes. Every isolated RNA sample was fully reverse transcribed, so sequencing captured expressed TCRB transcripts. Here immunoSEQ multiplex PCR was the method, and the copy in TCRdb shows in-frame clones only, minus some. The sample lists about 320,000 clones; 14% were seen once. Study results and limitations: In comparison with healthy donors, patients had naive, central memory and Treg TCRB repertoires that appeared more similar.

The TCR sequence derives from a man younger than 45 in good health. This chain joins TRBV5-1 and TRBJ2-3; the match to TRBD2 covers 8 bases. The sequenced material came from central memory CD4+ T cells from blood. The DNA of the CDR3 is TGCGCCAGCAGCACCCGACCAGCGGGAGCTAGCACAGATACGCAGTATTTT. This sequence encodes CASSTRPAGASTDTQYF.